This T cell receptor beta chain was recorded in a study of blood T cell repertoires in COVID-19. Whole-study context: Sources were T cells, B-cell-depleted T cells, or PBMCs; the material itself was cDNA or gDNA.

J gave up 4 bases and V 2 bases, and 17 bases lay outside the gene matches. This CDR3 is built from 19 residues. Germline values: CDR1 MGHRA, CDR2 YSYEKL. Authors' data handling: Reference gene primer amplification yielded estimated nucleated cell counts. Sequencing used immunoSEQ multiplex PCR; TCRdb keeps in-frame clones, though not all of them. That table gives V, J and clone size, and the DNA gave D and trimming. In the table there are over 100,000 clones, around three quarters of which are singletons. The clonotype was recovered from a human donor in a cohort sampled during active or convalescent COVID-19. Sequencing used peripheral blood. The chain joins TRBV4-1 to TRBJ1-2; 9 bases line up with TRBD1. The CDR3 DNA reads TGCGCCAGCAGCCAAAAGGGGACAGGGTTGCTGGGACCGACCTATGGCTACACCTTC. It specifies CASSQKGTGLLGPTYGYTF.